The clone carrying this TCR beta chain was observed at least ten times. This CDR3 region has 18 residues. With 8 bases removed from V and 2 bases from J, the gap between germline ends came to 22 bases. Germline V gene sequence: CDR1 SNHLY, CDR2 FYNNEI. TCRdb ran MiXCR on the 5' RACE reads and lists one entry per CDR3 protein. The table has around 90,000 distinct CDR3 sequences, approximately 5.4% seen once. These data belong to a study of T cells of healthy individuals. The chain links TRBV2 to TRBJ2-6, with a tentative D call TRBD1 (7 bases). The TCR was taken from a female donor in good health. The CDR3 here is CASRARQGLHTGANVLTF. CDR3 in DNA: TGTGCCAGCCGTGCCCGACAGGGACTCCACACTGGGGCCAACGTCCTGACTTTC.